What follows are 9 T cell receptor beta chains derived from one specimen sequenced in a study of cytomegalovirus exposure and HLA in healthy donors. The PCR made use of 60 Vbeta and 13 Jbeta primers. Libraries were prepared by immunoSEQ multiplex PCR; TCRdb keeps only in-frame clonotypes and omits some of them. Of 60,000 or so clones listed, about 80% were seen once; the top ten hold 1.7%. The material sequenced was PBMCs. These receptor sequences come from a man aged 40-49 years in good health and CMV-seronegative.

The rearrangement links TRBV27 to TRBJ2-2; 8 bases agree with TRBD2. The germline CDR1 and CDR2 sequences are MNHEY and SMNVEV (reference sequence). Trimming took 6 bases from V and 5 from J; bases not matched to a gene: 5. The CDR3 has 14 amino acids. The DNA for the CDR3 is TGTGCCAGCAGCCACGTAGCGGGAACCGGGGAGCTGTTTTTT. Protein sequence: CASSHVAGTGELFF.

The genes are TRBV13 and TRBJ1-1, with 8 nucleotides matching TRBD1. Germline CDR1 and CDR2: PRHDT and FYEKMQ (reference sequence). The trim removed 5 bases at V and 4 bases at J, leaving 9 bases unmatched. This CDR3 contains 15 residues. The CDR3 sequence: CASSPGDRYSTEAFF. The CDR3 DNA reads TGTGCCAGCAGCCCAGGGGACAGGTATAGCACTGAAGCTTTCTTT. The whole variable domain, filled in from reference TRBV13 and TRBJ1-1, reads AAGVIQSPRHLIKEKRETATLKCYPIPRHDTVYWYQQGPGQDPQFLISFYEKMQSDKGSIPDRFSAQQFSDYHSELNMSSLELGDSALYFCASSPGDRYSTEAFFGQGTRLTVV.

The chain recombines TRBV7-9 with TRBJ1-1; tentatively, D is TRBD1 (6 bases). Between the trimmed V and J ends, which lost 5 bases and 4 bases, there was a span of 17 bases. CDR1 is SEHNR and CDR2 is FQNEAQ in the germline V gene (reference sequence). There are 15 residues in the CDR3. The CDR3 here is CASSLSGGAGTEAFF. The CDR3 region has the DNA TGTGCCAGCAGCCTCTCGGGGGGCGCGGGCACTGAAGCTTTCTTT.

The chain is built from TRBV5-1 and TRBJ2-2, with D possibly matching TRBD1 (6 bases). CDR1 and CDR2 from the germline V gene are SGHRS and YFSETQ. The CDR3 spans 16 residues. Trimming removed 4 bases at V and 3 bases at J, with 16 bases between. CDR3 residues: CASSLDQGRDTGELFF. CDR3 DNA sequence: TGCGCCAGCAGCCTTGATCAGGGGCGGGACACCGGGGAGCTGTTTTTT.

The chain carries TRBV5-1 and TRBJ1-4; possibly TRBD1 for D (5 bases). CDR1 is SGHRS and CDR2 is YFSETQ in the germline V gene. The V gene lost 4 bases and the J gene lost 8 bases, with 21 bases spanning the gap. The CDR3 spans 16 residues. The CDR3 protein is CASSPGPGRVGEKLFF. As DNA, the CDR3 is TGCGCCAGCAGCCCAGGGCCAGGCCGAGTTGGGGAAAAACTGTTTTTT.

The gene calls are TRBV28 and TRBJ1-2, with TRBD1 matching over 7 bases. The CDR3 loop spans 14 amino acids. Germline CDR1 is MDHEN and CDR2 is SYDVKM. The V gene end was trimmed by 6 bases and the J gene end by 5 bases; junction bases not matched to a gene: 9. CDR3 region: CASREDRRPYGYTF. CDR3 DNA: TGTGCCAGCAGGGAGGACAGGAGACCATATGGCTACACCTTC.

This clone was found a few times. The V and J genes are TRBV10-3 and TRBJ1-1, with D maybe TRBD1 (5 bases). Germline assignment: CDR1 ENHRY and CDR2 SYGVKD. The CDR3 is made up of 13 amino acids. The V gene lost 5 bases and the J gene lost 0 bases, with 7 bases spanning the gap. The chain's CDR3 is CAISRGVNTEAFF. CDR3 in DNA: TGTGCCATCAGTCGGGGGGTGAACACTGAAGCTTTCTTT.

The count of this clone is one. This chain uses TRBV7-9 with TRBJ1-6, with D maybe TRBD1 (6 bases). V lost 3 bases and J lost 1, with 19 bases in between. Germline lookup yields CDR1 SEHNR and CDR2 FQNEAQ (reference sequence). The CDR3 consists of 19 residues. CDR3 sequence reads: CASSFAGGTGPSYNSPLHF. The CDR3 DNA follows: TGTGCCAGCAGCTTCGCTGGGGGCACGGGACCTTCCTATAATTCACCCCTCCACTTT.

V usage is TRBV6-6 and J usage is TRBJ2-4; D is possibly TRBD2 (6 bases). With 6 bases removed from V and 7 bases from J, the gap between germline ends came to 7 bases. The CDR3 extends over 11 amino acids. CDR1 MNHNY and CDR2 SVGAGI come from the germline V gene (reference sequence). The chain's CDR3 is CASSGSNIQYF. The CDR3 coding sequence is TGTGCCAGCAGCGGGAGCAACATTCAGTACTTC.